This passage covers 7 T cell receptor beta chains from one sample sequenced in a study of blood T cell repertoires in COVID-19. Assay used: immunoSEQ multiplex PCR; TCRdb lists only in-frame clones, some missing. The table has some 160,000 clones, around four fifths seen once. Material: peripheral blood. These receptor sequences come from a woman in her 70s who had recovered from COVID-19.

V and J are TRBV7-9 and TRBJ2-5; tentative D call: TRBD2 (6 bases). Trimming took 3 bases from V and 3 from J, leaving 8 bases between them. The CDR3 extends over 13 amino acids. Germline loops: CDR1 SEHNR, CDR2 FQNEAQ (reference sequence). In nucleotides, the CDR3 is TGTGCCAGCAGCTTCTCGGGAGAAGAGACCCAGTACTTC. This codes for CASSFSGEETQYF.

CDR3 sequence reads: CASSEWAGQETQYF. CDR3 sequence (DNA): TGTGCCAGCAGTGAATGGGCAGGGCAAGAGACCCAGTACTTC. The chain couples TRBV2 to TRBJ2-5; a weak D match, TRBD1 (5 bases). In germline, CDR1 is SNHLY, CDR2 FYNNEI. This CDR3 comprises 14 residues. The ends were cut back, 2 bases at V and 2 bases at J, with 9 bases in the middle.

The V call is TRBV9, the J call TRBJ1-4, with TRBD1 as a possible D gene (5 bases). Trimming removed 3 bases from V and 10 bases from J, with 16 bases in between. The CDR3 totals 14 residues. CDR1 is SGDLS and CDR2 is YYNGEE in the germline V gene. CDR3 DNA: TGTGCCAGCAGCGAGGGGCGCGGGACGGCAAAACTGTTTTTT. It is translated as CASSEGRGTAKLFF.

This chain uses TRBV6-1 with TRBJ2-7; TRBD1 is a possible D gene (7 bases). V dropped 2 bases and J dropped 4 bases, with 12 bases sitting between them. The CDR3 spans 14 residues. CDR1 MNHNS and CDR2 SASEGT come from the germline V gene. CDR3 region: CASSEMTGRYEQYF. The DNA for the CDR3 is TGTGCCAGCAGTGAAATGACAGGGAGGTACGAGCAGTACTTC.

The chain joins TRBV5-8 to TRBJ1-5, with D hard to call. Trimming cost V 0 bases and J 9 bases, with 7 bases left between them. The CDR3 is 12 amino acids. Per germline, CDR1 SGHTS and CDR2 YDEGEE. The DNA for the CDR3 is TGTGCCAGCAGCTTGGGGCCCCCGCCCCAGCATTTT. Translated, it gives CASSLGPPPQHF.

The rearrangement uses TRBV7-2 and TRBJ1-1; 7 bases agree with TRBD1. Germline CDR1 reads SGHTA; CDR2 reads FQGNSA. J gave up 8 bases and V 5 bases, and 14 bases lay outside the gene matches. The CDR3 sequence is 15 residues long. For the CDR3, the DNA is TGTGCCAGCAGCCCGACAGGGCGCGTAGTGCCGGAAGCTTTCTTT. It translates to CASSPTGRVVPEAFF.

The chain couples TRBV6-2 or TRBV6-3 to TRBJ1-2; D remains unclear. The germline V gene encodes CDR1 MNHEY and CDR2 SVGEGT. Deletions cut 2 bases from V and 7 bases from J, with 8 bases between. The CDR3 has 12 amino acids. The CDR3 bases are TGTGCCAGCAGTTACCCGGTTGTTGGCTACACCTTC. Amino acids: CASSYPVVGYTF.